The clone carrying this T cell receptor (beta chain) was detected many times. What it recognizes is unknown. This record belongs to a study of T-cell memory formation after mild COVID-19. Notes on the study in general: Prior to infection, memory already included some responding clones, suggesting cross-reactive memory joined. Clones that contracted from day 15 to 85 were balanced CD4/CD8, while later expanders leaned CD4+.

Germline CDR1 is SGHVS and CDR2 is FNYEAQ. This CDR3 region has 18 residues. V lost 0 bases, J lost 2 bases, and 8 bases stayed unmatched. TCRdb re-called the 5' RACE reads with MiXCR, one entry per CDR3 protein. Found here are roughly 400,000 distinct CDR3 sequences, about a sixth of them singletons; the top ten hold roughly a fifth. The rearrangement links TRBV7-6 to TRBJ2-5; TRBD2 matches 11 bases. Sequencing was done on a sample of PBMCs or a T cell subset sorted from them (not recorded which). This receptor was identified in a man between 18 and 35 years old who had mild COVID-19 (a few samples of this study predate the infection). Cell type and time point are not known. Here the CDR3 reads CASSLASSGGPKQETQYF. The CDR3 nucleotides are TGTGCCAGCAGCTTAGCCTCTAGCGGGGGGCCGAAGCAAGAGACCCAGTACTTC.